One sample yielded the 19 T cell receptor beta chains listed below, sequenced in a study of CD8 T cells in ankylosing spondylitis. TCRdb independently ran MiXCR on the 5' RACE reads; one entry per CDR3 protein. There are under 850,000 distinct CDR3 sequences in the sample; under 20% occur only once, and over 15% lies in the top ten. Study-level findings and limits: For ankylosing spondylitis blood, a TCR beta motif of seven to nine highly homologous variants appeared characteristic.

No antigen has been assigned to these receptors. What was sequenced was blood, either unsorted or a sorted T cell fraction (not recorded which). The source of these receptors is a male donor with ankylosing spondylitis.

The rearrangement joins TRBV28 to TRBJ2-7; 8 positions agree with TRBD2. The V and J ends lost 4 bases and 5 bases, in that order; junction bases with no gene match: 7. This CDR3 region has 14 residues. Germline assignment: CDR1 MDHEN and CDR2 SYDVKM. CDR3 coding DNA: TGTGCCAGCAGTTACCCGGGAGGGAAAAACGAGCAGTACTTC. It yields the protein CASSYPGGKNEQYF.

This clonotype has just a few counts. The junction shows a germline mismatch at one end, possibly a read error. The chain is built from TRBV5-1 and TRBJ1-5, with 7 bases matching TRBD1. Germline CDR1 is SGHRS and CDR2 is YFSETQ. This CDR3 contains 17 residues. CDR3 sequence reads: CGSSFLPTGASNQPQHF. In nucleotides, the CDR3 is TGCGGCAGCAGCTTCCTCCCCACAGGGGCTAGCAATCAGCCCCAGCATTTT.

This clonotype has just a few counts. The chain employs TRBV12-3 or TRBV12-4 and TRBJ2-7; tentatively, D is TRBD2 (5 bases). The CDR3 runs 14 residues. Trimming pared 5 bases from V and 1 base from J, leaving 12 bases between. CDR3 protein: CASSLTGISYEQYF. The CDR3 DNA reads TGTGCCAGCAGTCTCACCGGGATATCCTACGAGCAGTACTTC.

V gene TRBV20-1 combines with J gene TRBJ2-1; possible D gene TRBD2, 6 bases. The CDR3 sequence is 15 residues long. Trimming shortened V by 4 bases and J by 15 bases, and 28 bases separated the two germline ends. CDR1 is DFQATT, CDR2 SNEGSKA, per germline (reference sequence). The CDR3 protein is CSAKPAARVGTEGFF. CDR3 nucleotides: TGCAGTGCTAAGCCGGCGGCAAGGGTTGGGACTGAGGGGTTCTTC.

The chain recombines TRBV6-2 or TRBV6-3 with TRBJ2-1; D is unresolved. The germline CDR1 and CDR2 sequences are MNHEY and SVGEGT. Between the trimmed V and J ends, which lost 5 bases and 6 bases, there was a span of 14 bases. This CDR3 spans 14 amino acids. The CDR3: CASSPPRVGNEQFF. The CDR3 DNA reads TGTGCCAGCAGTCCCCCTAGGGTAGGCAATGAGCAGTTCTTC.

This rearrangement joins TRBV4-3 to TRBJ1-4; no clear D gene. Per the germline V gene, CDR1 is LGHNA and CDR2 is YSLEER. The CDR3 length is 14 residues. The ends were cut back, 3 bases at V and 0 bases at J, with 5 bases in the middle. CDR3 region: CASSHSATNEKLFF. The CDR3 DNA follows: TGCGCCAGCAGCCACAGTGCAACTAATGAAAAACTGTTTTTT.

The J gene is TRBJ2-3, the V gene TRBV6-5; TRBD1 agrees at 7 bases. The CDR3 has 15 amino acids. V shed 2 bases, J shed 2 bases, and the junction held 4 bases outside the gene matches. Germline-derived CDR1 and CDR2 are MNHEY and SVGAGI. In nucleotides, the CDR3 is TGTGCCAGCAGTTACAAGGGGGCCTCCACAGATACGCAGTATTTT. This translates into CASSYKGASTDTQYF.

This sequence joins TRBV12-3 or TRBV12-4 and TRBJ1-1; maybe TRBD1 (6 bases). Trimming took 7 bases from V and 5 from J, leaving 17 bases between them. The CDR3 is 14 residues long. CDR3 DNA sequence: TGTGCCAGCACTCTCCCACAGGGTGGGACTGAAGCTTTCTTT. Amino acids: CASTLPQGGTEAFF.

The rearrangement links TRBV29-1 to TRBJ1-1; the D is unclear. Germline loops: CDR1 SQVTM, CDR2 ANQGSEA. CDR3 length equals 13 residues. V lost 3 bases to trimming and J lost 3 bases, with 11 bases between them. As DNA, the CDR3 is TGCAGCGTTGATTCAAGGCGGGACACTGAAGCTTTCTTT. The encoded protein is CSVDSRRDTEAFF.

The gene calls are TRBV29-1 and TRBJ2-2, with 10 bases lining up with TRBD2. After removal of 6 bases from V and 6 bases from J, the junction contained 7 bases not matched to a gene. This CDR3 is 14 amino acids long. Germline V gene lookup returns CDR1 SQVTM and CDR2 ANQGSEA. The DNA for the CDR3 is TGCAGCGTCGCCCTAGCGGGGGTCTCCGGGGAGCTGTTTTTT. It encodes CSVALAGVSGELFF.

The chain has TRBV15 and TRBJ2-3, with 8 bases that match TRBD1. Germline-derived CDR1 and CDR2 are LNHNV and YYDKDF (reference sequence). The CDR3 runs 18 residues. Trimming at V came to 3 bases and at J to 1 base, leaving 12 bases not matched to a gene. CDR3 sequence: CATSSERNRGQGTDTQYF. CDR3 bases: TGTGCCACCAGCAGTGAGCGGAACAGGGGACAGGGCACAGATACGCAGTATTTT.

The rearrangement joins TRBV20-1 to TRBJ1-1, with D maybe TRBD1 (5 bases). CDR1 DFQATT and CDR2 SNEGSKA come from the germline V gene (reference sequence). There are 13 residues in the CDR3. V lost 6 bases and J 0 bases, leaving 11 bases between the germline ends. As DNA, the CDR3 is TGCAGTGCCAAACAGGATATGAACACTGAAGCTTTCTTT. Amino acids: CSAKQDMNTEAFF.

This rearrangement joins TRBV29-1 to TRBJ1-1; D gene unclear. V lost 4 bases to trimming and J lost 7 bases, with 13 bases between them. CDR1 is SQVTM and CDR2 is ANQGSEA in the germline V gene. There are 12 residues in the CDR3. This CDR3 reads CSVVQSAGEAFF. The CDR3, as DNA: TGCAGCGTTGTGCAGTCAGCTGGTGAAGCTTTCTTT.

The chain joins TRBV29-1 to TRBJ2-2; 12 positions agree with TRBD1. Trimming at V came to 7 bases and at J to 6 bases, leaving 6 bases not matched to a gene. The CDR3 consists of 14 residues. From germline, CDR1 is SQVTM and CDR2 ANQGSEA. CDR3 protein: CSAGDRGLAGELFF. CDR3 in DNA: TGCAGCGCTGGGGACAGGGGGCTTGCCGGGGAGCTGTTTTTT.

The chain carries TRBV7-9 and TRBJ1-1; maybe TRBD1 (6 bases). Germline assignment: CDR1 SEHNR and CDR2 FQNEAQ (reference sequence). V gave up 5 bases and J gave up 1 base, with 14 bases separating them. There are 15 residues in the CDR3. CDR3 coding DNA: TGTGCCAGCAGCGTAAGGGGGGCGGGGAACACTGAAGCTTTCTTT. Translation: CASSVRGAGNTEAFF.

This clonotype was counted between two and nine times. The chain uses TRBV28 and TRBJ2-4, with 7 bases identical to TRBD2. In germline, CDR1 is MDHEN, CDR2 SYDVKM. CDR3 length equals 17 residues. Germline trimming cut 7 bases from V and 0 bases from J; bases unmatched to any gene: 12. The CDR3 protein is CASTPLGAGIAKNIQYF. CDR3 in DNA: TGTGCCAGCACTCCCCTCGGAGCGGGAATAGCCAAAAACATTCAGTACTTC.

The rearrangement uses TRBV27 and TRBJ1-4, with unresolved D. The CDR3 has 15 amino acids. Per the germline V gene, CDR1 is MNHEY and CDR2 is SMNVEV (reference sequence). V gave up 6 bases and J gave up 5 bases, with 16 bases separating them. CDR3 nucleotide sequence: TGTGCCAGCAGACGTGACACCAAACCAAATGAAAAACTGTTTTTT. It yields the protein CASRRDTKPNEKLFF.

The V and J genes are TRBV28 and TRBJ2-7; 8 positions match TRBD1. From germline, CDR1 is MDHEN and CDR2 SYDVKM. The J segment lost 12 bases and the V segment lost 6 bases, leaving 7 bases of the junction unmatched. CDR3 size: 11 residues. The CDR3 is CASSTDREAYF. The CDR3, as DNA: TGTGCCAGCAGCACGGACAGGGAGGCGTACTTC.

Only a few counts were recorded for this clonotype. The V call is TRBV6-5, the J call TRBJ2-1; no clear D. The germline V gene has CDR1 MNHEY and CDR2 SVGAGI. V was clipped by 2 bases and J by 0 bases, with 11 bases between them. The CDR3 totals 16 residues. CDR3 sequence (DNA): TGTGCCAGCAGTTACAGGGTTCCGAGCTCCTACAATGAGCAGTTCTTC. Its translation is CASSYRVPSSYNEQFF.